Presented here are 27 T cell receptor beta chains from one specimen sequenced in a study of neurological immune-mediated disorders. Time point defined: technical triplicate 2. MiXCR was run by TCRdb on the 5' RACE reads, yielding one entry per CDR3 protein. Of more than 55,000 distinct CDR3 sequences detected, 24% appear once; the ten largest clones hold about 4.9%. The sequenced sample consisted of PBMCs. Every receptor here comes from a man aged 55 to 70 with HTLV-1-associated myelopathy (HAM/TSP).

The V call is TRBV20-1, the J call TRBJ2-5; D remains unclear. The CDR3 extends over 13 amino acids. The V gene's germline CDR1 is DFQATT and CDR2 SNEGSKA (reference sequence). Trimming shortened V by 3 bases and J by 0 bases, and 8 bases separated the two germline ends. CDR3 bases: TGCAGTGCTAGTCACCCCAACCAAGAGACCCAGTACTTC. Its translation is CSASHPNQETQYF.

For this clonotype: The CDR3 end shows no conserved phenylalanine or tryptophan, and so a read error is likely. V and J are TRBV7-2 and TRBJ2-1; 8 bases are a match to TRBD2. The CDR3 length is 16 residues. Germline CDR1 and CDR2: SGHTA and FQGNSA. The CDR3 region is CVSSPLAGSTYNEQFL. CDR3 coding DNA: TGTGTCAGCAGCCCATTAGCGGGATCCACCTACAATGAGCAGTTCTTA.

In this sample, this clonotype turned up a few times. V is TRBV28 and J is TRBJ2-7; possible D gene TRBD1, 6 bases. The CDR3 extends over 14 amino acids. The V gene's germline CDR1 is MDHEN and CDR2 SYDVKM. V was trimmed by 5 bases and J by 2 bases, leaving 13 bases between them. Written as DNA, the CDR3 is TGTGCCAGCAGTCCAGAGGGGGTTACCTACGAGCAGTACTTC. Amino acids: CASSPEGVTYEQYF. The whole variable domain, filled in from reference TRBV28 and TRBJ2-7, reads DVKVTQSSRYLVKRTGEKVFLECVQDMDHENMFWYRQDPGLGLRLIYFSYDVKMKEKGDIPEGYSVSREKKERFSLILESASTNQTSMYLCASSPEGVTYEQYFGPGTRLTVT.

The chain links TRBV3-1 to TRBJ1-3; weak D call: TRBD1 (6 bases). The CDR3 covers 15 residues. The germline V gene encodes CDR1 LGHDT and CDR2 YNNKEL (reference sequence). The V and J ends lost 2 bases and 1 base respectively, with 9 bases between them. The CDR3 here is CASSQKRGSGNTIYF. The CDR3 region has the DNA TGTGCCAGCAGCCAAAAAAGGGGGTCTGGAAACACCATATATTTT.

This clonotype came up many times. The chain links TRBV3-1 to TRBJ2-7, with TRBD1 matching over 7 bases. The CDR3 length is 13 residues. J was trimmed by 0 bases and V by 6 bases; bases with no gene match: 2. Looked up from germline, CDR1 is LGHDT and CDR2 is YNNKEL (reference sequence). The CDR3 sequence is CASRGTASYEQYF. The CDR3, as DNA: TGTGCCAGCAGGGGGACAGCCTCCTACGAGCAGTACTTC.

This clonotype was observed at least ten times. This chain connects TRBV11-2 to TRBJ2-1; tentative D call: TRBD2 (6 bases). The V gene's germline CDR1 is SGHAT and CDR2 FQNNGV. Deletions cut 0 bases from V and 9 bases from J, with 15 bases between. The CDR3 sequence is 15 residues long. CDR3 DNA: TGTGCCAGCAGCTTAGAGGCTAGCGCAAGGGCTGAGCAGTTCTTC. Protein: CASSLEASARAEQFF. The full variable domain, in which reference TRBV11-2 and TRBJ2-1 provide the parts outside the CDR3, is EAGVAQSPRYKIIEKRQSVAFWCNPISGHATLYWYQQILGQGPKLLIQFQNNGVVDDSQLPKDRFSAERLKGVDSTLKIQPAKLEDSAVYLCASSLEASARAEQFFGPGTRLTVL.

This clonotype has just a few counts. V usage is TRBV5-1 and J usage is TRBJ2-7, with 9 bases fitting TRBD2. CDR1 and CDR2 from the germline V gene are SGHRS and YFSETQ. The V segment lost 4 bases and the J segment 3 bases; nucleotides outside the gene matches: 8. CDR3 length: 15 residues. The CDR3 bases are TGCGCCAGCAGCCAGACTAGCGGCCCCGGCTACGAGCAGTACTTC. This codes for CASSQTSGPGYEQYF. Complete variable domain (other parts from reference TRBV5-1 and TRBJ2-7): KAGVTQTPRYLIKTRGQQVTLSCSPISGHRSVSWYQQTPGQGLQFLFEYFSETQRNKGNFPGRFSGRQFSNSRSEMNVSTLELGDSALYLCASSQTSGPGYEQYFGPGTRLTVT.

This clonotype appeared many times. The chain employs TRBV28 and TRBJ2-5; 13 nucleotides line up with TRBD2. The CDR3 contains 17 residues. The V gene end was trimmed by 2 bases and the J gene end by 4 bases; junction bases not matched to a gene: 7. CDR1 and CDR2 from the germline V gene are MDHEN and SYDVKM. The CDR3 loop is CASSLTSGRVLRETQYF. CDR3 in DNA: TGTGCCAGCAGTTTAACTAGCGGGAGGGTTTTGCGAGAGACCCAGTACTTC.

The V and J genes are TRBV27 and TRBJ2-3, with 7 bases lining up with TRBD1. The CDR3 length is 15 residues. Germline CDR1 MNHEY, CDR2 SMNVEV (reference sequence). Unmatched junction bases numbered 7, after V lost 5 bases and J lost 2 bases. CDR3 loop: CASSRPGQFTDTQYF. DNA of the CDR3: TGTGCCAGCAGTCGGCCGGGACAGTTCACAGATACGCAGTATTTT.

This chain joins TRBV20-1 and TRBJ1-6, with a possible D match to TRBD1 (6 bases). Germline lookup yields CDR1 DFQATT and CDR2 SNEGSKA (reference sequence). Trimming took 1 base from V and 5 from J, leaving 9 bases between them. This CDR3 spans 14 amino acids. The CDR3 spells CSARGWTDNSPLHF. Written as DNA, the CDR3 is TGCAGTGCTAGAGGGTGGACAGATAATTCACCCCTCCACTTT.

The chain carries TRBV28 and TRBJ2-7, with D unresolved. The CDR3 spans 13 residues. The V gene lost 3 bases and the J gene lost 2 bases, with 8 bases spanning the gap. Germline loops: CDR1 MDHEN, CDR2 SYDVKM. CDR3 in amino acids: CASSFGSTYEQYF. The DNA of the CDR3 is TGTGCCAGCAGTTTTGGCAGCACCTACGAGCAGTACTTC.

This clonotype was picked up one time. This may arise from a read error, as a much more abundant clone is one base away. The J gene is TRBJ2-7, the V gene TRBV5-1; 11 nucleotides align to TRBD2. Germline loops: CDR1 SGHRS, CDR2 YFSETQ. The V segment lost 5 bases and the J segment 5 bases; nucleotides outside the gene matches: 9. This CDR3 has 15 amino acids. The CDR3 nucleotides read TGCGCCAGCAGACTCGTACTAGCGGGAGAACACGAGCAGTACTTC. Translated, it gives CASRLVLAGEHEQYF. The full variable domain, in which reference TRBV5-1 and TRBJ2-7 provide the parts outside the CDR3, is KAGVTQTPRYLIKTRGQQVTLSCSPISGHRSVSWYQQTPGQGLQFLFEYFSETQRNKGNFPGRFSGRQFSNSRSEMNVSTLELGDSALYLCASRLVLAGEHEQYFGPGTRLTVT.

This clonotype was found many times. V gene TRBV28 combines with J gene TRBJ2-7; D perhaps matches TRBD1 (6 bases). Looked up from germline, CDR1 is MDHEN and CDR2 is SYDVKM. V was shortened by 4 bases and J by 2 bases, with 18 bases between the two germline ends. CDR3 length: 16 amino acids. CDR3 amino acids: CASSSLAGQSAYEQYF. CDR3 bases: TGTGCCAGCAGTTCGCTAGCAGGACAGTCTGCCTACGAGCAGTACTTC.

This clonotype was counted ten times or more. The chain combines TRBV5-1 with TRBJ1-2, with 7 positions matching TRBD1. Unmatched junction bases numbered 8, after V lost 4 bases and J lost 2 bases. Germline assignment: CDR1 SGHRS and CDR2 YFSETQ. The length of the CDR3 is 15 residues. CDR3 DNA: TGCGCCAGCAGCCCCACGGGACAGAACAACTATGGCTACACCTTC. Its protein product is CASSPTGQNNYGYTF.

This clonotype was recorded at least ten times. This chain joins TRBV5-1 and TRBJ2-3, with a weak D call TRBD1 (6 bases). Germline lookup yields CDR1 SGHRS and CDR2 YFSETQ. The CDR3 contains 15 residues. The V and J ends lost 4 bases and 2 bases respectively, with 14 bases between them. The CDR3 region has the DNA TGCGCCAGCAGCGAGACAGGCTATAACACAGATACGCAGTATTTT. Translation gives CASSETGYNTDTQYF.

There are many counts of this clonotype. The chain recombines TRBV2 with TRBJ2-3; 11 bases are shared with TRBD2. The CDR3 runs 14 residues. Germline lookup yields CDR1 SNHLY and CDR2 FYNNEI. Germline trimming cut 7 bases from V and 6 bases from J; bases unmatched to any gene: 6. The CDR3 DNA is TGTGCCAGCACCCCCGGACTAGCGGGTGATACGCAGTATTTT. Protein: CASTPGLAGDTQYF.

In this sample, this clonotype turned up many times. The genes are TRBV5-1 and TRBJ2-1; D is uncertain. This CDR3 spans 16 amino acids. CDR1 SGHRS and CDR2 YFSETQ come from the germline V gene. Trimming left V 0 bases short and J 6 bases short, with 16 bases between. CDR3 loop: CASSLVLGSPGNEQFF. The DNA for the CDR3 is TGCGCCAGCAGCTTGGTGCTGGGCTCCCCGGGCAATGAGCAGTTCTTC.

This clonotype appeared many times. The chain combines TRBV4-2 with TRBJ2-7; D may be TRBD1 or TRBD2 (5 bases each). The ends were cut back, 4 bases at V and 7 bases at J, with 26 bases in the middle. The germline V gene has CDR1 LGHNA and CDR2 YNFKEQ. This CDR3 has 17 residues. This CDR3 is CASSREIGRIYEGEQYF. The CDR3 DNA reads TGTGCCAGCAGCCGGGAAATCGGACGGATCTACGAGGGGGAGCAGTACTTC.

V and J are TRBV29-1 and TRBJ2-7; D possibly corresponds to TRBD2 (6 bases). Deletions cut 4 bases from V and 2 bases from J, with 12 bases between. Looked up from germline, CDR1 is SQVTM and CDR2 is ANQGSEA. The CDR3 contains 13 residues. In DNA, the CDR3 is TGCAGCGTTGGGAGGGGAGGAGCCTACGAGCAGTACTTC. Protein sequence: CSVGRGGAYEQYF.

This clonotype turned up a few times. The rearrangement links TRBV4-2 to TRBJ1-1; D not certain. The V gene's germline CDR1 is LGHNA and CDR2 YNFKEQ. The length of the CDR3 is 13 residues. Trimming removed 5 bases from V and 1 base from J, with 8 bases in between. The CDR3 region has the DNA TGTGCCAGCAGCGAAAATCAGAACACTGAAGCTTTCTTT. Its protein product is CASSENQNTEAFF.

The chain has TRBV20-1 and TRBJ1-4, with 7 bases matching TRBD1. Germline V gene lookup returns CDR1 DFQATT and CDR2 SNEGSKA (reference sequence). The CDR3 consists of 13 residues. V was clipped by 3 bases and J by 6 bases; unmatched bases: 4. The CDR3 is CSARTGFDEKLFF. The CDR3, as DNA: TGCAGTGCTAGGACAGGGTTTGATGAAAAACTGTTTTTT.

The chain links TRBV7-6 to TRBJ2-1; no clear D gene. CDR3 size: 13 residues. Germline-derived CDR1 and CDR2 are SGHVS and FNYEAQ. The V gene lost 4 bases and the J gene lost 5 bases, with 9 bases spanning the gap. The CDR3: CASSSYKDNEQFF. The CDR3 DNA reads as TGTGCCAGCAGCTCCTACAAAGACAATGAGCAGTTCTTC.

This clonotype has at least ten counts. J is TRBJ2-3 and V is TRBV5-1; the match to TRBD1 covers 7 bases. CDR1 and CDR2 from the germline V gene are SGHRS and YFSETQ. V dropped 0 bases and J dropped 5; count of bases not matched to a gene: 6. CDR3 size: 15 residues. This CDR3 is CASSLGGQSQDTQYF. Written as DNA, the CDR3 is TGCGCCAGCAGCTTGGGGGGACAGTCACAAGATACGCAGTATTTT. The complete variable domain, with remaining parts taken from reference TRBV5-1 and TRBJ2-3, reads KAGVTQTPRYLIKTRGQQVTLSCSPISGHRSVSWYQQTPGQGLQFLFEYFSETQRNKGNFPGRFSGRQFSNSRSEMNVSTLELGDSALYLCASSLGGQSQDTQYFGPGTRLTVL.

Many counts were recorded for this clonotype. This chain uses TRBV5-1 with TRBJ2-5; 9 positions match TRBD2. With 4 bases clipped from V and 4 bases from J, the junction kept 8 bases outside the gene matches. The CDR3 has 15 residues. Germline lookup yields CDR1 SGHRS and CDR2 YFSETQ. The CDR3 nucleotides read TGCGCCAGCAGCAGCTCTAGCGGGATTGGAGAGACCCAGTACTTC. Its translation is CASSSSSGIGETQYF.

A remark on this clonotype: The junction shows a germline mismatch at one end, possibly a read error. The gene calls are TRBV6-6 and TRBJ1-2; D uncertain. This CDR3 is built from 12 residues. Looked up from germline, CDR1 is MNHNY and CDR2 is SVGAGI (reference sequence). CDR3 region: CASSYTGGCYTF. The DNA of the CDR3 is TGTGCCAGTAGTTACACGGGAGGTTGCTACACCTTC.

This clonotype was detected many times. The chain uses TRBV7-2 and TRBJ2-2; 11 positions agree with TRBD2. J gave up 0 bases and V 7 bases, and 13 bases lay outside the gene matches. The germline gives CDR1 SGHTA, CDR2 FQGNSA. The CDR3 sequence is 19 residues long. The CDR3, as DNA: TGTGCCAGCAACCAGTGGGGCACTAGCGGGAGATCGAACACCGGGGAGCTGTTTTTT. It is translated as CASNQWGTSGRSNTGELFF.

This clonotype was counted many times. The chain joins TRBV4-1 to TRBJ1-4; 8 nucleotides align to TRBD1. Germline CDR1 MGHRA, CDR2 YSYEKL. Germline trimming cut 4 bases from V and 3 bases from J; bases unmatched to any gene: 4. The CDR3 covers 15 residues. In DNA form, the CDR3 reads TGCGCCAGCAGCCCCCAGGGGGCGGCTAATGAAAAACTGTTTTTT. Amino acid sequence: CASSPQGAANEKLFF.